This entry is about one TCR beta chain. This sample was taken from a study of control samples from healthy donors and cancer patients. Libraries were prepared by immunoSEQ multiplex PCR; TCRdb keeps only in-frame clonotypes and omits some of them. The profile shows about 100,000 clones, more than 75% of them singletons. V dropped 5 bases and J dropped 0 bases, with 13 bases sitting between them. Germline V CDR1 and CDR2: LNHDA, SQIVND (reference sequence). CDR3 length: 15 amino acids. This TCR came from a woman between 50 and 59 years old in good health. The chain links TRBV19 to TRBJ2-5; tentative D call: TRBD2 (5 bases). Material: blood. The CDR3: CASSPGAAYQETQYF. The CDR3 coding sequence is TGTGCCAGTAGTCCCGGAGCGGCGTACCAAGAGACCCAGTACTTC.